Included here is one TCR beta chain sequence, with context. V was clipped by 5 bases and J by 4 bases; unmatched bases: 4. Germline CDR1 LNHDA, CDR2 SQIVND (reference sequence). The CDR3 runs to 14 residues. The study recruited people aged about 18 to 90 years across approximately 23 US areas. The table came from immunoSEQ multiplex PCR; TCRdb's copy has only in-frame clones and leaves some out. This sample has approximately 490,000 clones, with about nine tenths found just once. This record belongs to a study of blood T cell repertoires in COVID-19. Sequencing was done on a sample of PBMCs or T cells enriched from blood (not recorded which). The clonotype was recovered from a woman aged 18 to 35 who had recovered from COVID-19. The V gene is TRBV19, the J gene TRBJ2-7, with 11 bases aligning to TRBD2. The CDR3 here is CASSEASGGYEQYF. DNA of the CDR3: TGTGCCAGTAGTGAGGCTAGCGGGGGGTACGAGCAGTACTTC.